The rows below give T cell receptor beta chains drawn from one sample of a study of control samples from healthy donors and cancer patients. This table comes from immunoSEQ multiplex PCR, and its TCRdb copy is limited to in-frame clones, with some not included. The sample holds about 55,000 clones, more than 95% seen once. The sequenced sample consisted of blood. The origin of the receptors is a young woman in good health. The CDR3 runs from the conserved cysteine through the conserved F or W. The D gene is left open where the match is weak. Where a row states a size, it is once, few, many or the class of an expanded clone; other rows omit it.

CDR3nt | CDR3aa | abundance | j_gene | d_gene | v_gene
TGTGCCTGGAGTCGGGCCGGGGGAACCTACGAGCAGTACTTC | CAWSRAGGTYEQYF | . | TRBJ2-7 | . | TRBV30
TGTGCCAGTAGTCCCAGAGGCGGGCAAATCCGGATGCATACTGAAGCTTTCTTT | CASSPRGGQIRMHTEAFF | . | TRBJ1-1 | . | TRBV19
TGTGCCAGCAGCTTAAACGGACAGGGTAGCGACGAGCAGTACTTC | CASSLNGQGSDEQYF | . | TRBJ2-7 | TRBD1 | TRBV7-9
TGTGCCAGTAGTATCGAGTTCTCTGGGGCCAACGTCCTGACTTTC | CASSIEFSGANVLTF | . | TRBJ2-6 | . | TRBV19
TGTGCCAGCAGTTTCGCCCCTGACAGGGAAGATCGGGACACCATATATTTT | CASSFAPDREDRDTIYF | once | TRBJ1-3 | TRBD1 | TRBV28
TGTGCCAGCAGTGACGCAGAGGCAGATACGCAGTATTTT | CASSDAEADTQYF | . | TRBJ2-3 | . | TRBV6-4
TGTGCCAGCAGCTTCAGAACAGATCATGGCTACACCTTC | CASSFRTDHGYTF | . | TRBJ1-2 | . | TRBV7-9
TGCGCCAGCAGCCATCGGCGGGGGATTAACACCGGGGAGCTGTTTTTT | CASSHRRGINTGELFF | . | TRBJ2-2 | TRBD2 | TRBV4-3
TGCGCCAGCAGTGAGTCTGTCGGCTACGAGCAGTACTTC | CASSESVGYEQYF | . | TRBJ2-7 | . | TRBV10-2
TGTGCCAGCGGCCCGGGAGTCGGGGCATACAATGAGCAGTTCTTC | CASGPGVGAYNEQFF | . | TRBJ2-1 | . | TRBV7-9
TGCGCCAGCAGCGTGGGGACGGTCACTGGAAACACCATATATTTT | CASSVGTVTGNTIYF | . | TRBJ1-3 | . | TRBV5-1
TGTGCCATCAGTGGTACAGGTAGGGAGACCCAGTACTTC | CAISGTGRETQYF | once | TRBJ2-5 | . | TRBV10-3
TGTGCCAGCAGCCCAGGGACTAGCGGAAGGGGGGAGCAGTACTTC | CASSPGTSGRGEQYF | . | TRBJ2-7 | TRBD2 | TRBV9
TGTGCCAGCAGCCCGGACTATCGAGGTGGCTACACCTTC | CASSPDYRGGYTF | . | TRBJ1-2 | . | TRBV7-9
TGTGCCAGCAGCTTCCTTGGACCAAATCAGCCCCAGCATTTT | CASSFLGPNQPQHF | . | TRBJ1-5 | . | TRBV5-5
TGCAGTGCTAGTCAAGGGGGCTACGGAAACACCATATATTTT | CSASQGGYGNTIYF | . | TRBJ1-3 | TRBD1 | TRBV20-1
TGCAGCGTTGAAAGGAGAGACTGGGGGTCCTACGAGCAGTACTTC | CSVERRDWGSYEQYF | . | TRBJ2-7 | . | TRBV29-1
TGTGCCTGGAGTGGAGGGGGTCTTGGGACATACGGTATGAACACTGAAGCTTTCTTT | CAWSGGGLGTYGMNTEAFF | once | TRBJ1-1 | . | TRBV30
TGTGCCAGCAGGTCAGATAGGAGTTATACCTACGAGCAGTACTTC | CASRSDRSYTYEQYF | . | TRBJ2-7 | . | TRBV27
TGTGCCAGCTCACCACTGGCTCCAGGGGGGACTAAAAACATTCAGTACTTC | CASSPLAPGGTKNIQYF | . | TRBJ2-4 | . | TRBV18
TGTGCCAGCAGCCGAGGTCCGCCCAAGTTCTTC | CASSRGPPKFF | . | TRBJ2-1 | . | TRBV6-2/TRBV6-3
TGTGCCTGGAGTGTACCGAAGACAGGGTCCACTGAAGCTTTCTTT | CAWSVPKTGSTEAFF | . | TRBJ1-1 | TRBD1 | TRBV30
TGTGCCAGCAGCTCTGGAATTTACACTGAAGCTTTCTTT | CASSSGIYTEAFF | . | TRBJ1-1 | . | TRBV7-2
TGTGCCAGCAGCTTTTCAGGAGGGGGAGGTCAAAAGACCCAGTACTTC | CASSFSGGGGQKTQYF | . | TRBJ2-5 | . | TRBV5-5
TGTGCCAGCAGCTTAGGGGGACATGGGGGATATCAGCCCCAGCATTTT | CASSLGGHGGYQPQHF | . | TRBJ1-5 | . | TRBV7-8
TGTGCCAGCAGTGAATGGACGGAACCTACGTTT | CASSEWTEPTF | . | TRBJ1-1 | . | TRBV2
TGTGCCACCAGCAGAGATAACGGAAACTATGGCTACACCTTC | CATSRDNGNYGYTF | . | TRBJ1-2 | . | TRBV15
TGTGCCAGCAGTGAGTGGGGCGCAGAGACCCAGTACTTC | CASSEWGAETQYF | . | TRBJ2-5 | . | TRBV2
TGTGCCAGCAGTTTCTCACCCACTGAAGCTTTCTTT | CASSFSPTEAFF | . | TRBJ1-1 | . | TRBV12-3/TRBV12-4
TGCGCCAGCAGCGACTTAGGGACCTATGGCTACACCTTC | CASSDLGTYGYTF | . | TRBJ1-2 | . | TRBV10-2
TGTGCCAGCACCCGGGACAGTACTGAGGTCTATGGCTACACCTTC | CASTRDSTEVYGYTF | . | TRBJ1-2 | TRBD1 | TRBV6-5
TGTGCCAGCAGTTTTGGGCAGAGAGGCTACACCTTC | CASSFGQRGYTF | . | TRBJ1-2 | . | TRBV12-3/TRBV12-4
TGTGCCAGCACCCCAGGGGTTTCGTATAATTCACCCCTCCACTTT | CASTPGVSYNSPLHF | . | TRBJ1-6 | . | TRBV6-6
TGCGCCAGCAGACGCGACAGCTCTGGGGCCAACGTCCTGACTTTC | CASRRDSSGANVLTF | . | TRBJ2-6 | . | TRBV5-1
TGTGCCTGGGGACAGGGGGCGCGTGAAAAACTGTTTTTT | CAWGQGAREKLFF | once | TRBJ1-4 | TRBD1 | TRBV30
TGTGCCTGCTCCTACTCAGGGGAACCCTACAATGAGCAGTTCTTC | CACSYSGEPYNEQFF | . | TRBJ2-1 | . | TRBV30
TGTGCTAGTGGTTTAGGGGGGAACACTGAAGCTTTCTTT | CASGLGGNTEAFF | . | TRBJ1-1 | . | TRBV12-5
TGTGCCAGCAGCTTAGGGGATAACACCGGGGAGCTGTTTTTT | CASSLGDNTGELFF | once | TRBJ2-2 | . | TRBV11-3
TGTGCCAGCAGTCCCAAGACTAGCGGGGGGGGTGAGCAGTTCTTC | CASSPKTSGGGEQFF | few | TRBJ2-1 | TRBD2 | TRBV6-4
TGTGCCAGCAGGACAGGGGGCAATCAGCCCCAGCATTTT | CASRTGGNQPQHF | . | TRBJ1-5 | TRBD1 | TRBV12-3/TRBV12-4
TGTGCCAGCAGTACAGGGGGCCGTGAAGCTTTCTTT | CASSTGGREAFF | . | TRBJ1-1 | TRBD1 | TRBV6-5
TGTGCCAGCAGCGTAGGGGACAGAAGGAATGGGAACACTGAAGCTTTCTTT | CASSVGDRRNGNTEAFF | . | TRBJ1-1 | TRBD1 | TRBV9
TGTGCCAGCTCACCTATGAATAGCAATCAGCCCCAGCATTTT | CASSPMNSNQPQHF | . | TRBJ1-5 | . | TRBV18
TGTGCCAGCAGCTTCCCAGGAGGGGGACAGGGGGCTCGCTACACCTTC | CASSFPGGGQGARYTF | . | TRBJ1-2 | TRBD1 | TRBV7-2
TGTGCCAGCAGTTTAATTGCTAGCACAGATACGCAGTATTTT | CASSLIASTDTQYF | . | TRBJ2-3 | . | TRBV28
TGTGCCAGCAGCTTCCGAACAACTAATGAAAAACTGTTTTTT | CASSFRTTNEKLFF | . | TRBJ1-4 | . | TRBV7-8
TGCGCCAGCAGCACTCCAGGGGTTACTGAAGCTTTCTTT | CASSTPGVTEAFF | . | TRBJ1-1 | . | TRBV5-1